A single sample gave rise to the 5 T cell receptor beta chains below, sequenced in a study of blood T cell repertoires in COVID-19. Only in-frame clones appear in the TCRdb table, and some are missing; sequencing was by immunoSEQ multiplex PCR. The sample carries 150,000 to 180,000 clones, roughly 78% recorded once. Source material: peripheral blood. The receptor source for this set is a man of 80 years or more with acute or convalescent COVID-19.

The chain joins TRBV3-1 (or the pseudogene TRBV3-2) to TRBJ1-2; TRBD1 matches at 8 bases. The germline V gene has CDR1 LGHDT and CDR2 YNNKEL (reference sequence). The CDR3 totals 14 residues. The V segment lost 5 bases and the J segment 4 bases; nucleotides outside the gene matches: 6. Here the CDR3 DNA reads TGTGCCAGCAGCGGCAGGGGGCAGGCCTATGGCTACACCTTC. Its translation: CASSGRGQAYGYTF.

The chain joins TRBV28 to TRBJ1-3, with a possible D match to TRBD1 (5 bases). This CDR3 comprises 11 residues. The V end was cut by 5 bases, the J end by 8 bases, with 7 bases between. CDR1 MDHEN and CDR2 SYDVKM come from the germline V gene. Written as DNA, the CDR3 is TGTGCCAGCAGTGCAGGGCACACCATATATTTT. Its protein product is CASSAGHTIYF.

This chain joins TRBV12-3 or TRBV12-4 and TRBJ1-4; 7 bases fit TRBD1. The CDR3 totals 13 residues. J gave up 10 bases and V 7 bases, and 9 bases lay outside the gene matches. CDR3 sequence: CASTGTEGGKLFF. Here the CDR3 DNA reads TGTGCCAGCACCGGGACAGAGGGGGGAAAACTGTTTTTT.

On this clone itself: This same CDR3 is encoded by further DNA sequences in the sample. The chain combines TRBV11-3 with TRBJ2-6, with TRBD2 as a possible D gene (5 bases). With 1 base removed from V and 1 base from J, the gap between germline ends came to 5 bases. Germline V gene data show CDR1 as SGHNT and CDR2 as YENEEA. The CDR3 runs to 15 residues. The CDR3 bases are TGTGCCAGCAGCTTAGGAGGGTCTGGGGCCAACGTCCTGACTTTC. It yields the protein CASSLGGSGANVLTF.

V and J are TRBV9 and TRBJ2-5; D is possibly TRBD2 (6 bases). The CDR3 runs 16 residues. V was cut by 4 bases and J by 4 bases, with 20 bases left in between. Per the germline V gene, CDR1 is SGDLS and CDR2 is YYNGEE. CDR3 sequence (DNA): TGTGCCAGCAGCCCGCCGGGGGTAGTACGGGGAGAGACCCAGTACTTC. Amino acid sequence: CASSPPGVVRGETQYF.